The 27 T cell receptor beta chains in this list originate from one sample, sequenced in a study of blood T cell repertoires in COVID-19. The table came from immunoSEQ multiplex PCR; TCRdb's copy has only in-frame clones and leaves some out. Of about 530,000 clones listed, around 90% are singletons. The sequenced sample consisted of peripheral blood. All receptors derive from a woman aged 50 to 60 with COVID-19, enrolled during active disease.

The V gene is TRBV21-1, the J gene TRBJ1-1. TRBV21-1 is tagged as a pseudogene. The CDR3 covers 11 residues. CDR3 protein: CASTGITEAFF. The CDR3 DNA follows: TGTGCCAGCACCGGGATCACTGAAGCTTTCTTT.

The rearrangement uses TRBV30 and TRBJ1-6; D is perhaps TRBD1 (6 bases). CDR1 is GTSNPN, CDR2 SVGIG, per germline (reference sequence). CDR3 length: 14 amino acids. The V and J ends lost 5 bases and 11 bases respectively, with 19 bases between them. The DNA of the CDR3 is TGTGCCTGGGACTCACAGGGTCGGGTTACACCCCTCCACTTT. Translated, it gives CAWDSQGRVTPLHF.

The sample holds a few counts of this clone. This chain uses TRBV30 with TRBJ1-2; 8 bases map to TRBD1. The CDR3 has 16 amino acids. V dropped 3 bases and J dropped 5; count of bases not matched to a gene: 14. The V gene's germline CDR1 is GTSNPN and CDR2 SVGIG (reference sequence). The CDR3 DNA reads as TGTGCCTGGAGCAAATTGAGGACAGGGCGGGAGTATGGCTACACCTTC. Translation: CAWSKLRTGREYGYTF. The full variable domain, with the rest looked up from reference TRBV30 and TRBJ1-2, is SQTIHQWPATLVQPVGSPLSLECTVEGTSNPNLYWYRQAAGRGLQLLFYSVGIGQISSEVPQNLSASRPQDRQFILSSKKLLLSDSGFYLCAWSKLRTGREYGYTFGSGTRLTVV.

The chain recombines TRBV5-1 with TRBJ1-1; tentatively, D is TRBD1 (6 bases). The CDR3 runs to 15 residues. Per the germline V gene, CDR1 is SGHRS and CDR2 is YFSETQ. Trimming cost V 3 bases and J 2 bases, with 14 bases left between them. The CDR3 DNA reads as TGCGCCAGCAGCTCCCTCGGGGGGCGAAACACTGAAGCTTTCTTT. Amino acid sequence: CASSSLGGRNTEAFF. The variable domain in full, completed from reference TRBV5-1 and TRBJ1-1, reads KAGVTQTPRYLIKTRGQQVTLSCSPISGHRSVSWYQQTPGQGLQFLFEYFSETQRNKGNFPGRFSGRQFSNSRSEMNVSTLELGDSALYLCASSSLGGRNTEAFFGQGTRLTVV.

The chain carries TRBV6-5 and TRBJ2-1; the D gene is possibly TRBD2 (5 bases). The CDR3 extends over 15 amino acids. The V end was cut by 5 bases, the J end by 4 bases, with 15 bases between. CDR1 is MNHEY and CDR2 is SVGAGI in the germline V gene. In DNA, the CDR3 is TGTGCCAGCAGTACCAAGCGGACGCTATACAATGAGCAGTTCTTC. The encoded protein is CASSTKRTLYNEQFF.

The V and J genes are TRBV5-6 and TRBJ2-3, with 11 bases identical to TRBD2. The trim removed 4 bases at V and 2 bases at J, leaving 6 bases unmatched. The CDR3 spans 16 residues. Germline lookup yields CDR1 SGHDT and CDR2 YYEEEE. The CDR3: CASSQVAGGITDTQYF. The CDR3 bases are TGTGCCAGCAGCCAGGTAGCGGGGGGGATCACAGATACGCAGTATTTT.

The rearrangement links TRBV5-1 to TRBJ1-5; D perhaps matches TRBD1 (6 bases). This CDR3 is built from 18 residues. The germline gives CDR1 SGHRS, CDR2 YFSETQ. V gave up 5 bases and J gave up 1 base, with 22 bases separating them. The CDR3 DNA sequence: TGCGCCAGCAGTCAAACACTAGGGGGTAGGGTGAGCAATCAGCCCCAGCATTTT. Its translation is CASSQTLGGRVSNQPQHF.

The chain employs TRBV19 and TRBJ2-3, with 11 positions matching TRBD2. The CDR3 covers 15 residues. V shed 7 bases and J 7 bases; nucleotides not matched to a gene: 10. CDR1 and CDR2 from the germline V gene are LNHDA and SQIVND (reference sequence). The CDR3: CASMLTSGEAHTQYF. The DNA of the CDR3 is TGTGCCAGTATGTTGACTAGCGGGGAAGCTCATACGCAGTATTTT.

The chain joins TRBV11-1 to TRBJ2-7, with 7 bases matching TRBD2. The trim removed 1 base at V and 11 bases at J, leaving 14 bases unmatched. The CDR3 length is 15 residues. Germline loops: CDR1 SGHAT, CDR2 FQDESV (reference sequence). The CDR3 here is CASSLDRRRGGPEYF. CDR3 coding DNA: TGTGCCAGCAGCTTAGATAGAAGGCGGGGAGGGCCCGAGTACTTC.

This clone has a single count. CDR3 nucleotides: TGTGCCAGCAGTCCTGGACTATTAGGATGGGAGCAGTTCTTC. Protein product: CASSPGLLGWEQFF. This sequence joins TRBV6-5 and TRBJ2-1; TRBD2 might be the D (6 bases). Trimming left V 5 bases short and J 10 bases short, with 18 bases between. This CDR3 is built from 14 residues. Germline V gene lookup returns CDR1 MNHEY and CDR2 SVGAGI.

The CDR3 reads CAVGAVFFYEQYF. CDR3 DNA sequence: TGTGCCGTTGGGGCAGTTTTCTTCTACGAGCAGTACTTC. The V gene is TRBV6-5, the J gene TRBJ2-7; the D gene is possibly TRBD1 (5 bases). The germline gives CDR1 MNHEY, CDR2 SVGAGI. V lost 11 bases and J lost 3, with 17 bases in between. This CDR3 region has 13 residues.

The genes are TRBV6-5 and TRBJ1-5; D not certain. The CDR3 has 15 amino acids. Germline V gene lookup returns CDR1 MNHEY and CDR2 SVGAGI. V shed 6 bases and J shed 2 bases, with 14 bases lying between them. The CDR3 sequence is CASRRASERNQPQHF. The CDR3, as DNA: TGTGCCAGCAGGAGGGCTAGTGAGCGCAATCAGCCCCAGCATTTT.

The V gene is TRBV19, the J gene TRBJ1-5; the match to TRBD1 covers 7 bases. The CDR3 extends over 13 amino acids. Germline CDR1 is LNHDA and CDR2 is SQIVND (reference sequence). The trim removed 9 bases at V and 1 base at J, leaving 3 bases unmatched. The CDR3 DNA reads as TGTGCCAGCACGACAGGGAGCAATCAGCCCCAGCATTTT. Encoded protein: CASTTGSNQPQHF.

The V gene is TRBV27, the J gene TRBJ1-6; 9 nucleotides match TRBD1. CDR1 is MNHEY, CDR2 SMNVEV, per germline (reference sequence). Trimming took 3 bases from V and 10 from J; bases not matched to a gene: 4. There are 14 residues in the CDR3. Here the CDR3 DNA reads TGTGCCAGCAGTTTGCAGGACAGGGGATCACCCCTCCACTTT. Protein product: CASSLQDRGSPLHF.

The chain recombines TRBV9 with TRBJ1-1; D perhaps matches TRBD1 (6 bases). The germline CDR1 and CDR2 sequences are SGDLS and YYNGEE. There are 13 residues in the CDR3. Trimming left V 5 bases short and J 4 bases short, with 12 bases between. The CDR3 reads CASSLRGGTEAFF. The CDR3 DNA follows: TGTGCCAGCAGTTTAAGGGGGGGCACTGAAGCTTTCTTT.

This clone was seen just once. The chain is built from TRBV5-4 and TRBJ2-1; possibly TRBD2 for D (6 bases). Between the trimmed V and J ends, which lost 10 bases and 0 bases, there was a span of 14 bases. Germline CDR1 and CDR2: SGHNT and YYREEE (reference sequence). The length of the CDR3 is 14 residues. The CDR3 sequence is CASWRDSSYNEQFF. CDR3 DNA: TGTGCCTCATGGAGGGATAGCTCCTACAATGAGCAGTTCTTC.

The sample holds one count of this clone. The J gene is TRBJ2-7, the V gene TRBV5-8; 7 bases fit TRBD2. Germline CDR1 reads SGHTS; CDR2 reads YDEGEE. J was trimmed by 0 bases and V by 4 bases; bases with no gene match: 10. The CDR3 length is 16 residues. The chain's CDR3 is CASSLGRGRSSYEQYF. The CDR3 DNA reads TGTGCCAGCAGCCTAGGGCGGGGGAGGTCCTCCTACGAGCAGTACTTC.

For the CDR3, the DNA is TGCGCCAGCAGGGGGGGACAGATCAATCAGCCCCAGCATTTT. Amino acids: CASRGGQINQPQHF. J is TRBJ1-5 and V is TRBV10-1, with 7 bases fitting TRBD1. Trimming cost V 6 bases and J 3 bases; bases outside gene matches: 5. CDR3 length equals 14 residues. CDR1 WNHNN and CDR2 SYGVQD come from the germline V gene (reference sequence).

This clone was counted only a few times. The chain combines TRBV6-1 with TRBJ1-6; 10 bases map to TRBD1. Per the germline V gene, CDR1 is MNHNS and CDR2 is SASEGT. The CDR3 loop spans 16 amino acids. V gave up 4 bases and J gave up 5 bases; unmatched junction bases: 5. Here the CDR3 DNA reads TGTGCCAGCAGTGGGACAGGGGGTATCCATAATTCACCCCTCCACTTT. Translated, it gives CASSGTGGIHNSPLHF.

This sequence joins TRBV4-1 and TRBJ1-1, with D possibly being TRBD1 (6 bases). Per the germline V gene, CDR1 is MGHRA and CDR2 is YSYEKL. The CDR3 length is 12 residues. Trimming cost V 0 bases and J 11 bases, with 10 bases left between them. Written as DNA, the CDR3 is TGCGCCAGCAGCCAAGATTTGACAGGCGCTTTCTTT. Translating gives CASSQDLTGAFF.

V gene TRBV10-3 combines with J gene TRBJ2-3; D gene uncertain. V was shortened by 0 bases and J by 3 bases, with 4 bases between the two germline ends. This CDR3 has 13 residues. Germline lookup yields CDR1 ENHRY and CDR2 SYGVKD. CDR3 DNA sequence: TGTGCCATCAGTGAGTCTACTACAGATACGCAGTATTTT. Translated: CAISESTTDTQYF.

V is TRBV5-1 and J is TRBJ1-2; 8 positions agree with TRBD1. The CDR3 loop spans 12 amino acids. The germline CDR1 and CDR2 sequences are SGHRS and YFSETQ. V was pared by 5 bases and J by 8 bases, with 5 bases of the junction left unmatched. The CDR3 DNA reads as TGCGCCAGCAGTCCAGGGGGCGCGGGCTACACCTTC. It specifies CASSPGGAGYTF.

This clone was seen a few times. The chain has TRBV27 and TRBJ2-3, with unresolved D. Trimming took off 4 bases at V and 3 bases at J, with 5 bases between the two ends. Germline-derived CDR1 and CDR2 are MNHEY and SMNVEV (reference sequence). This CDR3 region has 12 residues. In nucleotides, the CDR3 is TGTGCCAGCAGTTCAGAAACAGATACGCAGTATTTT. Translated, it gives CASSSETDTQYF.

The chain is built from TRBV3-1 (or the pseudogene TRBV3-2) and TRBJ2-3; 10 nucleotides line up with TRBD2. CDR3 length: 14 residues. The V gene end was trimmed by 9 bases and the J gene end by 7 bases; junction bases not matched to a gene: 10. The germline V gene encodes CDR1 LGHDT and CDR2 YNNKEL (reference sequence). The CDR3 nucleotides read TGTGCCAGTTTGGCTAGCGGGGGCTCAAATACGCAGTATTTT. Its protein is CASLASGGSNTQYF.

This chain connects TRBV13 to TRBJ2-7, with D unclear. Looked up from germline, CDR1 is PRHDT and CDR2 is FYEKMQ (reference sequence). The CDR3 sequence is 11 residues long. V was cut by 4 bases and J by 6 bases, with 7 bases left in between. Here the CDR3 reads CASSSGGEQYF. Written as DNA, the CDR3 is TGTGCCAGCAGCTCCGGCGGCGAGCAGTACTTC.

The V call is TRBV6-6, the J call TRBJ1-5; D not resolved. V was clipped by 6 bases and J by 2 bases, with 11 bases between them. Germline CDR1 is MNHNY and CDR2 is SVGAGI (reference sequence). The length of the CDR3 is 14 residues. The CDR3 DNA is TGTGCCAGCAGGTTGACATGGGGCAATCAGCCCCAGCATTTT. This gives the protein CASRLTWGNQPQHF.

V usage is TRBV4-1 and J usage is TRBJ2-2; 7 nucleotides align to TRBD1. The V gene end was trimmed by 8 bases and the J gene end by 0 bases; junction bases not matched to a gene: 9. Germline CDR1 reads MGHRA; CDR2 reads YSYEKL. The CDR3 is made up of 16 amino acids. CDR3: CASQVRDRTNTGELFF. The CDR3 region has the DNA TGCGCCAGCCAAGTCCGGGACAGAACGAACACCGGGGAGCTGTTTTTT.